This T cell receptor beta chain was obtained from a study of response to subunit inactivated influenza vaccine. CDR1 and CDR2 from the germline V gene are DFQATT and SNEGSKA (reference sequence). This CDR3 is built from 13 residues. Trimming cost V 6 bases and J 9 bases; bases outside gene matches: 9. This clonotype came up a few times. TCRdb reanalysed the RT-PCR reads using MiXCR and keeps one entry per CDR3 protein. The table has more than 700,000 distinct CDR3 sequences, less than 25% seen once. J is TRBJ2-1 and V is TRBV20-1, with 9 positions matching TRBD2. The source is a man in his fifties who received an inactivated influenza vaccine. The sample here was PBMCs from blood, taken 4 to 6 days after vaccination. CDR3 amino acids: CSAMTSGGREQFF. Here the CDR3 DNA reads TGCAGTGCCATGACTAGCGGCGGACGTGAGCAGTTCTTC.